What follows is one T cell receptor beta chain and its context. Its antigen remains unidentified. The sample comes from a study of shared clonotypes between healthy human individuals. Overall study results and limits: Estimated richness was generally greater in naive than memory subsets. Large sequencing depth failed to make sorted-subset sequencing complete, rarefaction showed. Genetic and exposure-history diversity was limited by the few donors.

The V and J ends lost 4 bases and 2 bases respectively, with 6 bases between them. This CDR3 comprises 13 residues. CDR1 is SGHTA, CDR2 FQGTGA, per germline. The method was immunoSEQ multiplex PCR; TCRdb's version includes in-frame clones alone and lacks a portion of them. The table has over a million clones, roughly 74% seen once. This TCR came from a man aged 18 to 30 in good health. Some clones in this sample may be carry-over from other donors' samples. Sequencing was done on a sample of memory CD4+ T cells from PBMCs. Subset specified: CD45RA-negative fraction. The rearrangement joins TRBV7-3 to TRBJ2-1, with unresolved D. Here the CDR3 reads CASSSTPYNEQFF. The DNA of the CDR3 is TGTGCCAGCAGCTCGACGCCCTACAATGAGCAGTTCTTC. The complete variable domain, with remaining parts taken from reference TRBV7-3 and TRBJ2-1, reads GAGVSQTPSNKVTEKGKYVELRCDPISGHTALYWYRQSLGQGPEFLIYFQGTGAADDSGLPNDRFFAVRPEGSVSTLKIQRTERGDSAVYLCASSSTPYNEQFFGPGTRLTVL.